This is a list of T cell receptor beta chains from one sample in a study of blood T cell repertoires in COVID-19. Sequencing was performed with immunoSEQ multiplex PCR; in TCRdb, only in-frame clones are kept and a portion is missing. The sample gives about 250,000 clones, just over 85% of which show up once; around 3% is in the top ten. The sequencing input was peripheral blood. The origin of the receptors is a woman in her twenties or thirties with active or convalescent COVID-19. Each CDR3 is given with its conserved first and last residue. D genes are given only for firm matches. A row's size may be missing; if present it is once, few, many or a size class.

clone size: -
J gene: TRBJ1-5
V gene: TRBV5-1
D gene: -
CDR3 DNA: TGCGCCAGCAGCTTAGGACAGTTACCTAATCAGCCCCAGCATTTT
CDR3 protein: CASSLGQLPNQPQHF

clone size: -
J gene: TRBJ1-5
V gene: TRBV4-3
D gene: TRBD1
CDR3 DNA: TGCGCCAGCAGCCAAGAATTAACAGGGGTTAGCAATCAGCCCCAGCATTTT
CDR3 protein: CASSQELTGVSNQPQHF

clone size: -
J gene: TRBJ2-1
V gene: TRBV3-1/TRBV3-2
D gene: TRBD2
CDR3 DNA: TGTGCCAGCAGCCGCGGCAGCGGGACTAGCGGGGGGGCCGAGCAGTTCTTC
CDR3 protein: CASSRGSGTSGGAEQFF

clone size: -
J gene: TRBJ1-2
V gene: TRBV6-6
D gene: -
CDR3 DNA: TGTGCCAGCAGTTACAGGGGAGGAAACTATGGCTACACCTTC
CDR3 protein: CASSYRGGNYGYTF

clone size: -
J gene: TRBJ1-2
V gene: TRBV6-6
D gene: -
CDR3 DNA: TGTGCCAGCAAAATACAGGAGGGGTTGGAGGGGGGCTACACCTTC
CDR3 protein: CASKIQEGLEGGYTF

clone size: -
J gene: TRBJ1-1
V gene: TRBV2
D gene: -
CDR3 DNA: TGTGCCAGCAGATCAACAGTGAACACTGAAGCTTTCTTT
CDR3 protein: CASRSTVNTEAFF

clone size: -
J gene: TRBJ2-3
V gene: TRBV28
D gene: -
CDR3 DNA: TGTGCCATACATGGAGGCACAGATACGCAGTATTTT
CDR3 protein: CAIHGGTDTQYF

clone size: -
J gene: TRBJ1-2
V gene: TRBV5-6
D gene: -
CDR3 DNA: TGTGCCAGCAGCTTGGGCCAGACAGTTAACTATGGCTACACCTTC
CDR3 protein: CASSLGQTVNYGYTF

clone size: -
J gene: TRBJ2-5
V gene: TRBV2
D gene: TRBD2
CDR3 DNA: TGTGCCAGCAGTGCGTCAGTAGCGGGGAAGGAGACCCAGTACTTC
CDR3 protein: CASSASVAGKETQYF

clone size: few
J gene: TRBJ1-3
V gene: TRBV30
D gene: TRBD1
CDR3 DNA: TGTGCCTGGTCAGGGGGCCGGGGAAACACCATATATTTT
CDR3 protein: CAWSGGRGNTIYF

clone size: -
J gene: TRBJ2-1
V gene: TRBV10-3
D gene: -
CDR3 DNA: TGTGCCATCAGTGAAGGAGGGAGCTACTACAATGAGCAGTTCTTC
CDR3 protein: CAISEGGSYYNEQFF

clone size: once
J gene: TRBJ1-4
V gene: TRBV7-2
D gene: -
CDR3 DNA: TGTGCCAGCAGCTACGGGGGGTCAAGGGAAAAACTGTTTTTT
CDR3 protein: CASSYGGSREKLFF

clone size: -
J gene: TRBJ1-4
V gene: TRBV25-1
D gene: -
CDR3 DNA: TGTGCCAGCAGTGATCAGGCAACTAATGAAAAACTGTTTTTT
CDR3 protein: CASSDQATNEKLFF

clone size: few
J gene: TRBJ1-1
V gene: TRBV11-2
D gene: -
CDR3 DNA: TGTGCCAGCAGCTTATATCAGGGGAAAGAAGCTTTCTTT
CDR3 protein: CASSLYQGKEAFF

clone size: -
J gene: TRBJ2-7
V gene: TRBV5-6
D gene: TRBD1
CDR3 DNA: TGTGCCAGCAGCAACCGGGACAGCTCCTACGAGCAGTACTTC
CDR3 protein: CASSNRDSSYEQYF

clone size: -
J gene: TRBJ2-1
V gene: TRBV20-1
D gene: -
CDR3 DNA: TGCAGTGCTAGTGACAGACTAGGGCAGTTCTTC
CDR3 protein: CSASDRLGQFF

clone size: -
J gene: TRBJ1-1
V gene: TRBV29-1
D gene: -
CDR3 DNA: TGCAGCGCCCATGGCGGGGAGGGAATGAACACTGAAGCTTTCTTT
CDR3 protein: CSAHGGEGMNTEAFF

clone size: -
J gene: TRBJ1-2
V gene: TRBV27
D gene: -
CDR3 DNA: TGTGCCAGCAGTCCTTATTTGGGGGGGCGCGGCTATGGCTACACCTTC
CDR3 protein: CASSPYLGGRGYGYTF

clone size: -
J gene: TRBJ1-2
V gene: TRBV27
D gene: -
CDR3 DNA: TGTGCCAGCAGTCCCCGAGGTGGGGGCGGAGGCTACACCTTC
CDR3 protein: CASSPRGGGGGYTF

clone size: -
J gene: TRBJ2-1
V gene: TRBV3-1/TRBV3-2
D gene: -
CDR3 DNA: TGTGCCAGCAGCCACAAATCCGAGGGGGTTGAGCAGTTCTTC
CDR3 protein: CASSHKSEGVEQFF

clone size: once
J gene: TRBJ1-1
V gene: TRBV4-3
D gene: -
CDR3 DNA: TGCGCCAGCAGCCAAGCCCCGGGATCCAGTGGCACTGAAGCTTTCTTT
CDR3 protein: CASSQAPGSSGTEAFF

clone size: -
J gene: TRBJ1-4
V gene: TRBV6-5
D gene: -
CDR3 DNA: TGTGCCAGCAGAGGCGGGCTCCTAACTAATGAAAAACTGTTTTTT
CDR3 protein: CASRGGLLTNEKLFF

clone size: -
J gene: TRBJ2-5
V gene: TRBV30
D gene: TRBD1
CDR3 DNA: TGTGCCTGGAGTGTACTACCAGGGGGCGGGTTAGGGACCCAGTACTTC
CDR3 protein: CAWSVLPGGGLGTQYF

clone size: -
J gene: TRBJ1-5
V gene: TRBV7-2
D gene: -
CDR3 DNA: TGTGCCAGCAGCCCGGGGAGGGGTTATCAGCCCCAGCATTTT
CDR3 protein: CASSPGRGYQPQHF

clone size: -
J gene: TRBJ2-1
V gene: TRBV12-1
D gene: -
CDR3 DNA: TGTGCCAGCTGGGACTGGAGCTCCTACAATGAGCAGTTCTTC
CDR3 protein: CASWDWSSYNEQFF

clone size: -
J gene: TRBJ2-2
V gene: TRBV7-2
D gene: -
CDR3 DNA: TGTGCCAGCAGCTTACAGGGCCACGGGGAGCTGTTTTTT
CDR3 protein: CASSLQGHGELFF

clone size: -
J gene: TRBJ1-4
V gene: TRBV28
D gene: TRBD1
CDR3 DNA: TGTGCCAGCAGGGGACAGGGTAGGGAAAAACTGTTTTTT
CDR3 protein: CASRGQGREKLFF

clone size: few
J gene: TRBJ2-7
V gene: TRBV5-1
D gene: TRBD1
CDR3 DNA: TGCGCCAGCAGCGGAGGGACAGGGGACTACGAGCAGTACTTC
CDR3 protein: CASSGGTGDYEQYF

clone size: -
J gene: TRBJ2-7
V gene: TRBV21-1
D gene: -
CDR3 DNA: TGTGCCAGCAGCAAAGGGGTCGGGGAATCCTACGAGCAGTACTTC
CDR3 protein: CASSKGVGESYEQYF

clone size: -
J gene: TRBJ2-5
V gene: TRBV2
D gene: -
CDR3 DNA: TGTGCCAGCAGTTCAGACAGGCGAGAGACCCAGTACTTC
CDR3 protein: CASSSDRRETQYF

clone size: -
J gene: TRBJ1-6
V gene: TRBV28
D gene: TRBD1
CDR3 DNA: TGTGCCAGCAGCCCAGGACAGGTGTATTCACCCCTCCACTTT
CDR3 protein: CASSPGQVYSPLHF

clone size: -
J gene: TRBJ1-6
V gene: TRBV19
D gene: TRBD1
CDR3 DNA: TGTGCCAGTAACCGAGCCGGGACAGGGATTAATTCACCCCTCCACTTT
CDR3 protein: CASNRAGTGINSPLHF

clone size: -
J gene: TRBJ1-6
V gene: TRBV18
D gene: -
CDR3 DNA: TGTGCCAGCTGGAGCGGGCAGCGAACGAATTCACCCCTCCACTTT
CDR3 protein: CASWSGQRTNSPLHF

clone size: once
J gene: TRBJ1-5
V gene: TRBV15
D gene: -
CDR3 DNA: TGTGCCACCAGCAGAGACAGGATCGGCCAGCCCCAGCATTTT
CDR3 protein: CATSRDRIGQPQHF

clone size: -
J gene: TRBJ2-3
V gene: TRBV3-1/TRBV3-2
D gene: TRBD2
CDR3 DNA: TGTGCCAGCAGCCCGAGCGGGGGCGGTACGCAGTATTTT
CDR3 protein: CASSPSGGGTQYF

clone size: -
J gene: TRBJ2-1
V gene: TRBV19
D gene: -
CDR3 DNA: TGTGCCAGTAGCGACCCTCGACTCTTGCGGAATGAGCAGTTCTTC
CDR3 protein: CASSDPRLLRNEQFF

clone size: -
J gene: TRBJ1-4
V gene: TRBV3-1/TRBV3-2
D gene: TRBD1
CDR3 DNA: TGTGCCAGCAGCCAAGAAACCGTCGGGACAGGGGGAAACGGGGCTAATGAAAAACTGTTTTTT
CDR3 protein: CASSQETVGTGGNGANEKLFF

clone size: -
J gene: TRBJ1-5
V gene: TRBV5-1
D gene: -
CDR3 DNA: TGCGCCAGCAGTCCGGACAATCCTCGCAATCAGCCCCAGCATTTT
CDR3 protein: CASSPDNPRNQPQHF

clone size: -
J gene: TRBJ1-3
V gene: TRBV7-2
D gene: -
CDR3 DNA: TGTGCCAGCAGCCCAGGAGGGGCTGGAAACACCATATATTTT
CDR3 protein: CASSPGGAGNTIYF

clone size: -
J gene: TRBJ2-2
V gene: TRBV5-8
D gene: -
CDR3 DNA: TGTGCCAGCAGCTTGGATTCCTTCGGGGGCACCGGGGAGCTGTTTTTT
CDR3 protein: CASSLDSFGGTGELFF

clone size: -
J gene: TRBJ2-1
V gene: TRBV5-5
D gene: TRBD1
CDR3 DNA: TGTGCCAGCAGCTTTACGCTGGACAGGGTTTACAATGAGCAGTTCTTC
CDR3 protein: CASSFTLDRVYNEQFF

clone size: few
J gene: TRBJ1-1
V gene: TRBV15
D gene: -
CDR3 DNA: TGTGCCACCAGCAGAGGGGGAGTCGAAGCTTTCTTT
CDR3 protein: CATSRGGVEAFF

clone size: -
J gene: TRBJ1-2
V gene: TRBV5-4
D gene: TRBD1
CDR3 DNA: TGTGCCAGCAGCCCCGGACAGGCGGACTATGGCTACACCTTC
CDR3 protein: CASSPGQADYGYTF

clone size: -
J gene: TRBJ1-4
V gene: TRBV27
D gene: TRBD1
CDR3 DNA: TGTGCCAGCAGTCCCCGGGACAGGGGGCGAAGTAATGAAAAACTGTTTTTT
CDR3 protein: CASSPRDRGRSNEKLFF